This TCR beta chain was captured by sequencing in a study of blood T cell repertoires in COVID-19. As for the study in general: Spain, Italy and the United States supplied samples that represented acute and convalescent COVID-19. PBMCs, B-cell-depleted T cells, or T cells provided the cDNA or gDNA that made up the material.

Per the study methods: From reference gene primer amplification, estimates of nucleated cell counts were derived. Only in-frame clones appear in the TCRdb table, and some are missing; sequencing was by immunoSEQ multiplex PCR. V and J calls and clone size are as listed in that table; D and trimming were resolved from the DNA. The sample has more than 110,000 clones, roughly 84% seen once; the top ten hold 35% to 55%. The V end was cut by 0 bases, the J end by 0 bases, with 11 bases between. The CDR3 covers 16 residues. From germline, CDR1 is KGHSH and CDR2 LQKENI. This clonotype originated in a human donor in a cohort sampled during active COVID-19. The sample consisted of peripheral blood. This chain links TRBV18 with TRBJ1-1, with D unresolved. This CDR3 reads CASSPPIAELNTEAFF. In nucleotides, the CDR3 is TGTGCCAGCTCACCACCCATAGCGGAGCTGAACACTGAAGCTTTCTTT.